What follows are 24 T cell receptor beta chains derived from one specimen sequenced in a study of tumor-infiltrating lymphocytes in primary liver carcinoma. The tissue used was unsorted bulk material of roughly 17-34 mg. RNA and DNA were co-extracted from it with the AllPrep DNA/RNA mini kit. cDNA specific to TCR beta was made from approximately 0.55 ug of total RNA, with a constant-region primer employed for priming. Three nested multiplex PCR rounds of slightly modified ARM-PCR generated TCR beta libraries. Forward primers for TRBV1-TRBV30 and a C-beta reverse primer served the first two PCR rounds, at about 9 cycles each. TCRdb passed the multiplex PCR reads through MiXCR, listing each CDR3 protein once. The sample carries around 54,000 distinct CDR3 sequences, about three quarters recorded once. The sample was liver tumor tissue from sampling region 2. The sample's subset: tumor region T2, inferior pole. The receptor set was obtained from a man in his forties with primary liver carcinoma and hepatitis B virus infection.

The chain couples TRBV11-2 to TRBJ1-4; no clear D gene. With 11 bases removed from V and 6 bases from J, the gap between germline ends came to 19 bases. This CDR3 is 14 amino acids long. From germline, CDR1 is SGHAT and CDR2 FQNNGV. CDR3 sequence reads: CAYSLEVGDEKLFF. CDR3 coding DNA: TGTGCCTACAGCTTAGAGGTTGGGGATGAAAAACTGTTTTTT.

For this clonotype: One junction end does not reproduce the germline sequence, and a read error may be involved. For the CDR3, the DNA is TGTGCTAGCAGTTTGGGGGACTGGGGGGAGCAGTTTTTT. This sequence encodes CASSLGDWGEQFF. The chain couples TRBV12-3 or TRBV12-4 to TRBJ2-2; D might be TRBD2 (6 bases). The CDR3 contains 13 residues.

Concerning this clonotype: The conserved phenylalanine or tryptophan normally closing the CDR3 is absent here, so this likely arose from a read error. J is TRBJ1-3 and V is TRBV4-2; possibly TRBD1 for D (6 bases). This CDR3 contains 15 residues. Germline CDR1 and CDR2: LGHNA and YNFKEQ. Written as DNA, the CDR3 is TGTGCCAGCAGCCAAGAGGACAGAGCTGGAAACAGCATATATTTA. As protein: CASSQEDRAGNSIYL.

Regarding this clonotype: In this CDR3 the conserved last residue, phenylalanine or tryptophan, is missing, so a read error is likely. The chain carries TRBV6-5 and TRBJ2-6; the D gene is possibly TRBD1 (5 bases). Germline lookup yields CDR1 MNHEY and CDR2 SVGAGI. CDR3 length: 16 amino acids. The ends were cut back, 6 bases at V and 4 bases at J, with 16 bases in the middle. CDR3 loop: CASRASDRSGANVLTV. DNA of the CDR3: TGTGCCAGCAGGGCAAGCGACAGATCCGGGGCCAACGTCCTGACTGTC.

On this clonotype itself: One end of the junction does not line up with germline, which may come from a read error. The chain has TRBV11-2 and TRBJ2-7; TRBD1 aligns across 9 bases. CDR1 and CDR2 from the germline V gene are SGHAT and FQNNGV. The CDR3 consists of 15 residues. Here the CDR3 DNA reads TGTGCCTGCAGCTCTACAGGGGGCCGGAGGTATGAGCAATACTTC. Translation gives CACSSTGGRRYEQYF.

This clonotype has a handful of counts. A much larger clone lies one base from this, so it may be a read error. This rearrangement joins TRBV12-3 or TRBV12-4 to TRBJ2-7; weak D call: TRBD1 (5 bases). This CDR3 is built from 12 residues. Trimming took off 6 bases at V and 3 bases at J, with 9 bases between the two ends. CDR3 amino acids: CASRPQDYEQYF. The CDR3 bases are TGTGCCAGCAGACCACAGGACTACGAGCAGTACTTC.

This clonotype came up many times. This chain's CDR3 is CASMGKRSSYEQYF. In DNA form, the CDR3 reads TGTGCCAGCATGGGGAAACGATCCTCCTACGAGCAGTACTTC. This chain connects TRBV28 to TRBJ2-7; D remains ambiguous. Germline lookup yields CDR1 MDHEN and CDR2 SYDVKM. The CDR3 runs 14 residues. V lost 7 bases and J lost 0, with 13 bases in between.

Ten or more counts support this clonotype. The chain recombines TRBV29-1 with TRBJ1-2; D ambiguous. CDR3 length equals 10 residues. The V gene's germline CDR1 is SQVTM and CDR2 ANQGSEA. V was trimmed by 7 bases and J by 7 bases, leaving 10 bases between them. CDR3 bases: TGCAGCGCCGTCTCTGGTGGCTACACCTTC. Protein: CSAVSGGYTF.

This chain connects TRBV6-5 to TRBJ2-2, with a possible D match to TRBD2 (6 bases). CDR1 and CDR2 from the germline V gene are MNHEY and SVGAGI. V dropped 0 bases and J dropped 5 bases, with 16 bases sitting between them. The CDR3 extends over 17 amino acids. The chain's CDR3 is CASSYSKVVAGTGELFF. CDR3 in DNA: TGTGCCAGCAGTTACTCGAAGGTGGTGGCGGGGACCGGGGAGCTGTTTTTT.

The CDR3 sequence is CSASFTTSGIYEQYF. In nucleotides, the CDR3 is TGCAGTGCTAGTTTCACCACTAGCGGCATCTACGAGCAGTACTTC. The rearrangement uses TRBV20-1 and TRBJ2-7; 8 nucleotides match TRBD2. The J segment lost 3 bases and the V segment lost 3 bases, leaving 10 bases of the junction unmatched. Germline CDR1 reads DFQATT; CDR2 reads SNEGSKA (reference sequence). The CDR3 runs 15 residues.

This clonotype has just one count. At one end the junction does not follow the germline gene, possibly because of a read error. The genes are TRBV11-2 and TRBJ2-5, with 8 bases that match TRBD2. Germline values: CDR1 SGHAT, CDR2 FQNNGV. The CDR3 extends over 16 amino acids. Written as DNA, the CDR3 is TGTGCCGGCAGCCAAACTCCTGGCGGGGGGAAAGAGACCCAGTACTTC. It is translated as CAGSQTPGGGKETQYF.

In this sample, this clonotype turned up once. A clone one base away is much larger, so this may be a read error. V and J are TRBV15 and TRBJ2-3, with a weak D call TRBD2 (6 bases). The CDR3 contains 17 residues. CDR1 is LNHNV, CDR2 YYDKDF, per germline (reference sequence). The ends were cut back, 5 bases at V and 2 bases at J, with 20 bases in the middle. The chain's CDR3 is CATSGRLVGGHTDTQYF. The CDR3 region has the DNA TGTGCCACCAGCGGCCGACTAGTGGGGGGTCACACAGATACGCAGTATTTT. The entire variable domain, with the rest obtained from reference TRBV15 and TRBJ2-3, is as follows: DAMVIQNPRYQVTQFGKPVTLSCSQTLNHNVMYWYQQKSSQAPKLLFHYYDKDFNNEADTPDNFQSRRPNTSFCFLDIRSPGLGDTAMYLCATSGRLVGGHTDTQYFGPGTRLTVL.

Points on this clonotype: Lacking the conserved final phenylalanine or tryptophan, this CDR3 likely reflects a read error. The CDR3 sequence is CASSPMGTGYEQYL. The CDR3 nucleotides are TGTGCCAGCAGCCCGATGGGGACAGGATACGAGCAGTACTTA. The J gene is TRBJ2-7, the V gene TRBV4-1, with 8 bases identical to TRBD1. The CDR3 is 14 amino acids. Germline CDR1 reads MGHRA; CDR2 reads YSYEKL.

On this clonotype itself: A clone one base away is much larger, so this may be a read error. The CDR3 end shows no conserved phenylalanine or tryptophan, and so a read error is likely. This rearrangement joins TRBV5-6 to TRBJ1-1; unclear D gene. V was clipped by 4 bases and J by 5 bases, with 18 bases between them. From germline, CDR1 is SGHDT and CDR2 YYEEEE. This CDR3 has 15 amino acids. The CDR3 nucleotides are TGTGCCAGCAGCCTAGGGTGGGTGGACGTGACTGAAGCTTTCCTT. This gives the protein CASSLGWVDVTEAFL.

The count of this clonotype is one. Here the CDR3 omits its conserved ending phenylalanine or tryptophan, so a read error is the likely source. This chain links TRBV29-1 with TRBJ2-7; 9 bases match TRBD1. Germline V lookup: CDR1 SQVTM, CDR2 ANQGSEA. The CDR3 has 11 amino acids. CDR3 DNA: TGCATCGTGGGGACAGGGTTCGAGCAGTACATC. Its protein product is CIVGTGFEQYI.

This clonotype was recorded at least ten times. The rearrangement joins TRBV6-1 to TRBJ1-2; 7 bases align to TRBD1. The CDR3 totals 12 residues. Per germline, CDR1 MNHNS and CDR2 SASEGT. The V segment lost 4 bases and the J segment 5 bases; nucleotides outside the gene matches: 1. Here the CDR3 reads CASSGQGYGYTF. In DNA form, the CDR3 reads TGTGCCAGCAGTGGACAGGGTTATGGCTACACCTTC.

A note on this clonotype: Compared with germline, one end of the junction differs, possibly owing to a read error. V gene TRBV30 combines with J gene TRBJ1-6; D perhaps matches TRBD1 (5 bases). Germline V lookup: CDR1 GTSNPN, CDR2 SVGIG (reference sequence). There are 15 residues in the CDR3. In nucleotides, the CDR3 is TGTGCCTGGAGACCGAAAAGGGGTGTCGATTCGCCCCTGCACTTT. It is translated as CAWRPKRGVDSPLHF.

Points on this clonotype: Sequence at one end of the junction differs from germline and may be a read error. The CDR3 sequence is CASSPTWTGDNGQFF. CDR3 bases: TGTGCCAGCAGCCCCACCTGGACAGGTGACAATGGGCAGTTCTTC. The V and J genes are TRBV12-3 or TRBV12-4 and TRBJ2-1; 7 positions match TRBD1. The CDR3 runs 15 residues.

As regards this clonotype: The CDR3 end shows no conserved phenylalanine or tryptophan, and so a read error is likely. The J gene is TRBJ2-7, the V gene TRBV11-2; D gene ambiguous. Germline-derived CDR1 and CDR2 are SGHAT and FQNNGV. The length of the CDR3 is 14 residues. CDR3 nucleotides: TGTGCCAACAGCGTAACTGACACTGCCTACGAGCAGTACTTA. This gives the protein CANSVTDTAYEQYL.

CDR3 in amino acids: CSAGMGGETQYF. The CDR3, as DNA: TGCAGTGCTGGGATGGGGGGAGAGACCCAGTACTTC. The chain has TRBV20-1 and TRBJ2-5; perhaps TRBD2 as D (6 bases). Germline CDR1 DFQATT, CDR2 SNEGSKA (reference sequence). CDR3 size: 12 residues. Trimming took off 5 bases at V and 4 bases at J, with 11 bases between the two ends.

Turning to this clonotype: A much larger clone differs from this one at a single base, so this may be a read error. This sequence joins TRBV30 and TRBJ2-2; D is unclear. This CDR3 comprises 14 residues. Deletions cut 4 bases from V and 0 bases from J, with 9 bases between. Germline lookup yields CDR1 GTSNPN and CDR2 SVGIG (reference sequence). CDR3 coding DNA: TGTGCCTGGAAATGGACGGCGAACACCGGGGAGCTGTTTTTT. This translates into CAWKWTANTGELFF.

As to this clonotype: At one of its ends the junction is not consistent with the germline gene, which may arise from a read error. DNA of the CDR3: TGTGCCATCACTGAGAGAGCGGGAGCAACCGATACGCAGTATTTT. It yields the protein CAITERAGATDTQYF. V is TRBV10-3 and J is TRBJ2-3; 8 positions match TRBD2. The CDR3 runs to 15 residues. Germline CDR1 is ENHRY and CDR2 is SYGVKD.

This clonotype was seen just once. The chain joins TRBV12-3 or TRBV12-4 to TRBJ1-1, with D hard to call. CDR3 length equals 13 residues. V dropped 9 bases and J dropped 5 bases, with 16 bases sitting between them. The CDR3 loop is CASSLNILTEAFF. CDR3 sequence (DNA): TGTGCCAGTAGCCTCAACATCTTGACTGAAGCTTTCTTT.

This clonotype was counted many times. The CDR3 region has the DNA TGTGCCAGCAGTTACGGGGGGCTCGGGGAAAAACTGTTTTTT. This sequence encodes CASSYGGLGEKLFF. This chain links TRBV6-5 with TRBJ1-4, with D tentatively TRBD1 (6 bases). The ends were cut back, 2 bases at V and 8 bases at J, with 12 bases in the middle. The CDR3 loop spans 14 amino acids. Germline V lookup: CDR1 MNHEY, CDR2 SVGAGI.